This TCR beta chain was retrieved from a study of PD-L1 blockade in urothelial cancer. This clone was seen only a few times. Its antigen is unidentified. The protocol was immunoSEQ multiplex PCR, while the TCRdb copy is restricted to in-frame clones and leaves out a portion. The sample has roughly 67,000 clones, approximately 83% seen once. Regarding time point: pretreatment peripheral blood. Study results and limitations: Larger 3-week expansion of tumor-associated blood clones was seen in durable-benefit patients.

This CDR3 is built from 15 residues. The germline gives CDR1 LGHNA, CDR2 YSLEER. Trimming took 8 bases from V and 8 from J, leaving 21 bases between them. This specimen consisted of PBMCs, obtained around atezolizumab (anti-PD-L1) treatment. V usage is TRBV4-3 and J usage is TRBJ1-4; D possibly corresponds to TRBD1 (5 bases). This TCR was recovered from a man in his 60s with urothelial cancer. The CDR3 reads CASARYHGTFEKLFF. DNA for the CDR3: TGCGCCAGCGCCCGATACCACGGGACTTTCGAAAAACTGTTTTTT.